This TCR beta chain was documented in a study of cytomegalovirus exposure and HLA in healthy donors. The PCR ran on 60 Vbeta and 13 Jbeta primers. Generated by immunoSEQ multiplex PCR, the TCRdb table keeps only in-frame clones and is missing some. The sample has some 200,000 clones, 60% to 80% seen once. This clone was counted only a few times. This CDR3 contains 16 residues. The junction had 6 bases not matched to a gene; V was cut back by 3 bases and J by 2 bases. Germline CDR1 and CDR2: SGHKS and YYEKEE (reference sequence). This TCR came from a man aged 18-30 years in good health and CMV-seronegative. The chain links TRBV5-5 to TRBJ1-5; 9 bases are shared with TRBD1. Sequencing input: PBMCs. CDR3 sequence (DNA): TGTGCCAGCAGCTCCCTGACAGGGGGAGGCAATCAGCCCCAGCATTTT. Protein sequence: CASSSLTGGGNQPQHF.